This is a list of T cell receptor beta chains from one sample in a study of early T cells in non-severe SARS-CoV-2 infection. One entry per CDR3 protein results from TCRdb running MiXCR on the 5' RACE reads. The table has 45,000 or so distinct CDR3 sequences, under 30% seen once; the top ten hold 4.5% to 5%. The specimen comprised whole blood, sampled at baseline. Every receptor here comes from an adult who was a healthcare worker with PCR-confirmed SARS-CoV-2 infection or an uninfected control (not recorded which). CDR3s include the opening cysteine and the closing phenylalanine or tryptophan. D genes are given only for firm matches. Size tells how often a clone was seen (once, few, many) or the class of an expanded clone, and some rows leave it out.

DNA: TGTGCCAGCAGCCCAGGACCTAATCCCGGGGAGCTGTTTTTT; CDR3: CASSPGPNPGELFF; J: TRBJ2-2; D: .; V: TRBV2; size: .
DNA: TGTGCCAGCAGCTTAGGTCGGGCCTCCTACGAGCAGTACTTC; CDR3: CASSLGRASYEQYF; J: TRBJ2-7; D: .; V: TRBV11-2; size: few
DNA: TGTGCCAGCAGTTTCCGCCGTACAGGGTATGGCTACACCTTC; CDR3: CASSFRRTGYGYTF; J: TRBJ1-2; D: .; V: TRBV27; size: few
DNA: TGTGCCAGCAGCTTGTCCAGGGACTATGGCTACACCTTC; CDR3: CASSLSRDYGYTF; J: TRBJ1-2; D: .; V: TRBV5-4; size: once
DNA: TGTGCCAGCAGCTTAGCTCCGGGGGTTTCAGACGAGCAGTACTTC; CDR3: CASSLAPGVSDEQYF; J: TRBJ2-7; D: .; V: TRBV7-2; size: .
DNA: TGTGCCAGCTCACCACCGGCCCTTAACGAGCAGTACTTC; CDR3: CASSPPALNEQYF; J: TRBJ2-7; D: .; V: TRBV18; size: few
DNA: TGTGCCAGCAGTGGAGGGGTTGGGGCCAACGTCCTGACTTTC; CDR3: CASSGGVGANVLTF; J: TRBJ2-6; D: .; V: TRBV6-4; size: few
DNA: TGTGCCAGCAGCTTATTCGGGGGGCTGGAAGAGACCCAGTACTTC; CDR3: CASSLFGGLEETQYF; J: TRBJ2-5; D: .; V: TRBV11-3; size: medium-sized
DNA: TGCGCCAGCAGCTCTGGGACTGGAGCTAACTATGGCTACACCTTC; CDR3: CASSSGTGANYGYTF; J: TRBJ1-2; D: .; V: TRBV5-1; size: .
DNA: TGTGCCAGCAGCTTTCAACTGGGCAGAGGGGGAGCTGAAGCTTTCTTT; CDR3: CASSFQLGRGGAEAFF; J: TRBJ1-1; D: .; V: TRBV7-9; size: few
DNA: TGTGCCAGCAGCTCCTGGGCAGATACGCAGTATTTT; CDR3: CASSSWADTQYF; J: TRBJ2-3; D: .; V: TRBV7-2; size: .